This TCR beta chain was profiled in a study of OX40 agonist ivuxolimab in advanced cancers. About the study: Six ivuxolimab dose levels, 0.01 to 10 mg/kg, were given intravenously every 2 weeks. The mean age was approximately 60 years, ranging from 23 to 79, with approximately 83% of participants male. Treatment received earlier with anti-PD-1, anti-PD-L1 or anti-CTLA-4 agents was allowed, and 40% had some. Study conclusions and caveats: Blood T cells, both CD4+ and CD8+, expanded clonally by week 6 at 0.1 to 3.0 mg/kg.

V lost 6 bases and J lost 7, with 13 bases in between. CDR3 length equals 13 residues. Germline assignment: CDR1 MNHGY and CDR2 SVAAGI. Using immunoSEQ multiplex PCR, the repertoire was profiled, and TCRdb retains in-frame clones only, with some absent. This sample yields approximately 31,000 clones, of which roughly 86% are seen a single time; roughly 53% belongs to the top ten. As to this clone: As yet, its antigen is unknown.

The sequence was obtained from an adult with an advanced solid tumor such as melanoma, head and neck, liver or kidney cancer. This rearrangement joins TRBV6-9 to TRBJ1-5, with a weak D call TRBD1 (5 bases). The sequences come from CD4+ or CD8+ T cells sorted from blood, collected in a trial of the OX40 agonist ivuxolimab. CDR3 in DNA: TGTGCCAGCAGCAAAGGGGCCGGGCAGCCCCAGCATTTT. Protein: CASSKGAGQPQHF.